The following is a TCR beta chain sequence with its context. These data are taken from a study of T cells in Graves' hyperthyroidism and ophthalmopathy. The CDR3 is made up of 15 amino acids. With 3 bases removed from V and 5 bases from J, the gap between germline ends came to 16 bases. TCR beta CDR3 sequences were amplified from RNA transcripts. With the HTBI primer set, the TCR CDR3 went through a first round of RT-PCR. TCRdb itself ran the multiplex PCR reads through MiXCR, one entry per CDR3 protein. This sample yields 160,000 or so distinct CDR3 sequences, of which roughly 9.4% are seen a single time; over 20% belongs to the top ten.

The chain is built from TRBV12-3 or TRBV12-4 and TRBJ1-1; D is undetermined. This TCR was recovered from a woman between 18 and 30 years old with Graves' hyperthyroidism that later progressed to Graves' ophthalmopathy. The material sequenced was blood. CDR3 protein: CASSFRPAGGTEAFF. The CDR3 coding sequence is TGTGCCAGCAGTTTTCGTCCAGCCGGAGGGACTGAAGCTTTCTTT.